These 6 T cell receptor beta chains were sequenced from one sample in a study of T-cell reconstitution after alpha-beta-depleted transplantation in children. Unique molecular identifiers tagged the TCRbeta library. TCRdb analysed the PCR reads with MiXCR anew, one entry per CDR3 protein. The repertoire holds roughly 190,000 distinct CDR3 sequences, with about 14% as singletons. The sequencing here drew on PBMCs from the stem cell graft donor, taken from the stem cell graft. The receptors derive from a human donor who donated a stem cell graft to a child with acute lymphoblastic leukemia.

This clonotype appeared many times. The rearrangement uses TRBV19 and TRBJ2-1; 14 bases fit TRBD2. The CDR3 sequence is 16 residues long. The ends lost 5 bases at V and 4 bases at J; junction bases unmatched: 4. Germline values: CDR1 LNHDA, CDR2 SQIVND (reference sequence). DNA for the CDR3: TGTGCCAGTAGTCAAGGACTAGCGGGAGGTTACAATGAGCAGTTCTTC. This gives the protein CASSQGLAGGYNEQFF.

This clonotype occurred many times. The chain has TRBV20-1 and TRBJ2-7; weak D call: TRBD2 (6 bases). Trimming shortened V by 2 bases and J by 4 bases, and 12 bases separated the two germline ends. The CDR3 runs to 13 residues. CDR1 and CDR2 (germline): DFQATT, SNEGSKA (reference sequence). The CDR3 sequence is CSARPGTPYEQYF. The CDR3 nucleotides are TGCAGTGCTAGACCCGGGACTCCGTACGAGCAGTACTTC.

This clonotype was observed at least ten times. V usage is TRBV5-1 and J usage is TRBJ2-1; TRBD2 matches 9 bases. The V and J ends lost 0 bases and 7 bases, in that order; junction bases with no gene match: 5. Germline CDR1 reads SGHRS; CDR2 reads YFSETQ. This CDR3 region has 15 residues. The chain's CDR3 is CASSLGASGVNEQFF. Here the CDR3 DNA reads TGCGCCAGCAGCTTGGGGGCTAGCGGGGTGAATGAGCAGTTCTTC. The whole variable domain, filled in from reference TRBV5-1 and TRBJ2-1, reads KAGVTQTPRYLIKTRGQQVTLSCSPISGHRSVSWYQQTPGQGLQFLFEYFSETQRNKGNFPGRFSGRQFSNSRSEMNVSTLELGDSALYLCASSLGASGVNEQFFGPGTRLTVL.

This clonotype was seen ten or more times. The chain combines TRBV28 with TRBJ2-1; 9 bases map to TRBD1. V shed 4 bases, J shed 8 bases, and the junction held 6 bases outside the gene matches. The length of the CDR3 is 14 residues. Per the germline V gene, CDR1 is MDHEN and CDR2 is SYDVKM. The CDR3 nucleotides read TGTGCCAGCAGTTCCTTCGGACAGGGGTATGAGCAGTTCTTC. It translates to CASSSFGQGYEQFF.

In the case of this clonotype: One junction end does not reproduce the germline sequence, and a read error may be involved. The J gene is TRBJ1-5, the V gene TRBV6-1; D is unclear. CDR1 and CDR2 (germline): MNHNS, SASEGT. The CDR3 contains 17 residues. CDR3 amino acids: CGSSPQRTVSLNQPQHF. CDR3 nucleotide sequence: TGTGGCAGCAGTCCCCAGAGGACTGTCAGCCTCAATCAGCCCCAGCATTTT.

This clonotype was seen ten or more times. This rearrangement joins TRBV5-1 to TRBJ2-5; TRBD1 aligns across 9 bases. The CDR3 runs 15 residues. After removal of 5 bases from V and 5 bases from J, the junction contained 10 bases not matched to a gene. CDR1 is SGHRS and CDR2 is YFSETQ in the germline V gene. Written as DNA, the CDR3 is TGCGCCAGCAGAATTACAGGGGGCGACGAGGAGACCCAGTACTTC. This translates into CASRITGGDEETQYF.